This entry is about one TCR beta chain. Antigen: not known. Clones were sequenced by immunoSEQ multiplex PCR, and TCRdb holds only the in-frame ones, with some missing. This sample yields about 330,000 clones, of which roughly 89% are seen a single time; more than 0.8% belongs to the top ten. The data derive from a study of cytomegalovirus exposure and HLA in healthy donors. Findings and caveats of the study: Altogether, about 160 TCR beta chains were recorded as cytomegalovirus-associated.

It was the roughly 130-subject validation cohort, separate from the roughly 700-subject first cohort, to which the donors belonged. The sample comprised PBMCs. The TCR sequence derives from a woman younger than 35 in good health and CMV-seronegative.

Written as DNA, the CDR3 is TGCGCCAGCAGCTTGGTGGGGGGTCTTATCTACGAGCAGTACTTC. Amino acid sequence: CASSLVGGLIYEQYF. The rearrangement uses TRBV5-1 and TRBJ2-7; possibly TRBD2 for D (6 bases). This CDR3 region has 15 residues. Germline CDR1 SGHRS, CDR2 YFSETQ. The V and J ends lost 0 bases and 3 bases respectively, with 13 bases between them.